This TCR beta chain is from a study of blood T cell repertoires in COVID-19. Trimming took off 3 bases at V and 8 bases at J, with 10 bases between the two ends. CDR1 DFQATT and CDR2 SNEGSKA come from the germline V gene (reference sequence). The CDR3 is made up of 11 amino acids. Profiling relied on immunoSEQ multiplex PCR, and the TCRdb table lists in-frame clones only, not all of them. The sample has about 70,000 clones, 70% to 90% seen once. The specimen sequenced was peripheral blood. V usage is TRBV20-1 and J usage is TRBJ1-2; D might be TRBD1 (5 bases). The TCR comes from a woman aged 70-85 years with acute or convalescent COVID-19. The CDR3 loop is CSASRVGGYTF. CDR3 in DNA: TGCAGTGCTAGCAGGGTGGGCGGCTACACCTTC.